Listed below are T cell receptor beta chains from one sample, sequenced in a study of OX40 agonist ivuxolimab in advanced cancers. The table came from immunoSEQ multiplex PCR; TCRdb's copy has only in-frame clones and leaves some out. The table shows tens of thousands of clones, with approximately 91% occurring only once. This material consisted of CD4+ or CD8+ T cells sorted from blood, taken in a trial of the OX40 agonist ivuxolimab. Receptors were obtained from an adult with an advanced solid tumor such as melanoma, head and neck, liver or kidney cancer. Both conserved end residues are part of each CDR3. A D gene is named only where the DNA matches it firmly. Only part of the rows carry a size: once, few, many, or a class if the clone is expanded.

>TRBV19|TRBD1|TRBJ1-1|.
TGTGCCAGTAGGGGGGCCAGGGGGTGGAACACTGAAGCTTTCTTT
CASRGARGWNTEAFF
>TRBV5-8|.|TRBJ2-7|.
TGTGCCAGCAGCTTGTTCCGCGGAACGGGAAGACCCTACGAGCAGTACTTC
CASSLFRGTGRPYEQYF
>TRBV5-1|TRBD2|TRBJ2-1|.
TGCGCCAGCAGCTTCCTAGCGGGAGGCCGCAATGAGCAGTTCTTC
CASSFLAGGRNEQFF
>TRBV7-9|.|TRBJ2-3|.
TGTGCCAGCAGCCCATCACGGGCAGATACGCAGTATTTT
CASSPSRADTQYF
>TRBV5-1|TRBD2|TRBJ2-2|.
TGCGCCAGCAGCTTGGCCGATACTAGCGGGACGCTCGGCAACACCGGGGAGCTGTTTTTT
CASSLADTSGTLGNTGELFF
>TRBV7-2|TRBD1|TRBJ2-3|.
TGTGCCAGCAGCCAGGGGGCAGATACGCAGTATTTT
CASSQGADTQYF
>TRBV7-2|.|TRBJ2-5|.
TGTGCCAGCAGCTTAGACAGGGTGGGAAAGACCCAGTACTTC
CASSLDRVGKTQYF
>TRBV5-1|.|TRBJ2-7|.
TGCGCCAGCAGCTTGGACGCGGCCATGTCCTCCTACGAGCAGTACTTC
CASSLDAAMSSYEQYF
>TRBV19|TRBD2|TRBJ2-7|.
TGTGCCAGTAGTATCGGGAGGGCCTACGAGCAGTACTTC
CASSIGRAYEQYF
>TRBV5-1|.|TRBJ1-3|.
TGCGCCAGCAGCTTGGCTCTCGGGGACTCTGGAAACACCATATATTTT
CASSLALGDSGNTIYF
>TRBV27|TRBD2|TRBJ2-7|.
TGTGCCAGCAGGTCTAGCGGGAGTCGCGAGCAGTACTTC
CASRSSGSREQYF
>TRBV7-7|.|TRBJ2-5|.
TGTGCTAGCAGCCCCTCCGGGCATAGTCGGGGGAAGGAGACCCAGTACTTC
CASSPSGHSRGKETQYF
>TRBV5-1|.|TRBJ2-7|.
TGCGCCAGCAGCCCCCCAGGCAGCGCCTACGAGCAGTACTTC
CASSPPGSAYEQYF
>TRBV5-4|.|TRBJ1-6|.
TGTGCCAGCAGCTGGCAGGGTTCACCCCTCCACTTT
CASSWQGSPLHF
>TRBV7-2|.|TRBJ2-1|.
TGTGCCAGCAGCTTAGAGAGGGCTCGTCAGTTCTTC
CASSLERARQFF
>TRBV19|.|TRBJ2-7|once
TGTGCCAGTAGTATAGCCGTGAGGGCGGGCACGAGTTACGAGCAGTACTTC
CASSIAVRAGTSYEQYF
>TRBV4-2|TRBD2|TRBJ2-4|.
TGTGCCAGCAGCCAAGGAGTAGCGGGAGGAAACATTCAGTACTTC
CASSQGVAGGNIQYF
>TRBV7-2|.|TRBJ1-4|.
TGTGCCAGCAGCTTACGGTCAGGGAGCGGTGCTAATGAAAAACTGTTTTTT
CASSLRSGSGANEKLFF
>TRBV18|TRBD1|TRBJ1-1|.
TGTGCCAGCTCACGGTCCGACAGGGGGAACACTGAAGCTTTCTTT
CASSRSDRGNTEAFF
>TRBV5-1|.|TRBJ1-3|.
TGCGCCAGCAGCTTGGCCGGTGCGAGTAGTGGAAACACCATATATTTT
CASSLAGASSGNTIYF
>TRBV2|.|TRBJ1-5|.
TGTGCCAGCAGTGGGGGCCCCATTTTCAATCAGCCCCAGCATTTT
CASSGGPIFNQPQHF
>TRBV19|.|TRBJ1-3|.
TGTGCCAGTACCCCAGAGGGGCCGCGACCTGGAAACACCATATATTTT
CASTPEGPRPGNTIYF
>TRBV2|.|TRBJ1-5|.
TGTGCCAGCAGTGAACAGGGAAATCAGCCCCAGCATTTT
CASSEQGNQPQHF
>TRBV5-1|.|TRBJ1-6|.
TGCGCCAGCACCGAGGGACCCGGAGATTCACCCCTCCACTTT
CASTEGPGDSPLHF
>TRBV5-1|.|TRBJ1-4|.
TGCGCCAGCAGCTTAGGGGGAACTAATGAAAAACTGTTTTTT
CASSLGGTNEKLFF
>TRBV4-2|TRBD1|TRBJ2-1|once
TGTGCCAGCAGCCAAGATGAGGGGACAGACTACAATGAGCAGTTCTTC
CASSQDEGTDYNEQFF
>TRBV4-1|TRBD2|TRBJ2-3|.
TGCGCCAGCAGCCTGCGGGAGAGCACAGATACGCAGTATTTT
CASSLRESTDTQYF
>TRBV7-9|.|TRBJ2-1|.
TGTGCCAGCAGCTCCGGCGAGACAGGGCAGTTCTTC
CASSSGETGQFF
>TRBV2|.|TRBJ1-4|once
TGTGCCAGCAGTCCACAGGGCACTAATGAAAAACTGTTTTTT
CASSPQGTNEKLFF
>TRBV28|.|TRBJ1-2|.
TGTGCCAGCAGTGGCCTAGGGCATGGCTACACCTTC
CASSGLGHGYTF
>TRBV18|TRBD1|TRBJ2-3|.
TGTGCCAGCTCACCATGGACAGGGACAGCAGATACGCAGTATTTT
CASSPWTGTADTQYF
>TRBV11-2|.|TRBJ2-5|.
TGTGCCAGCAGCTTAGTGAAGGGGGGCAGGGAGACCCAGTACTTC
CASSLVKGGRETQYF
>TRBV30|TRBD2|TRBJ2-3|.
TGTGCCTCTCCGGGACTAGCGGGAGGCACAGATACGCAGTATTTT
CASPGLAGGTDTQYF
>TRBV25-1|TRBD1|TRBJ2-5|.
TGTGCCAGCAGTGATTTGACAGGGGTGGGGGAGACCCAGTACTTC
CASSDLTGVGETQYF
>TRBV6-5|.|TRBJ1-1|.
TGTGCCAGCAGCCCCGGGGTCTCAATGAACACTGAAGCTTTCTTT
CASSPGVSMNTEAFF
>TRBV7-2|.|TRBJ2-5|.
TGTGCCAGCAGCTTAGCGTCGGCTTCAACCGGGCAAGAGACCCAGTACTTC
CASSLASASTGQETQYF
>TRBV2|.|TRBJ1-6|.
TGTGCCAGCAGTGACGCGCGACAAGGGAGTTATAATTCACCCCTCCACTTT
CASSDARQGSYNSPLHF
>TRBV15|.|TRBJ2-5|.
TGTGCCACCAGCAGAGTAGAAGAGACCCAGTACTTC
CATSRVEETQYF
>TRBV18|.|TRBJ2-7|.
TGTGCCAGCTCACCGCAGAGACCCATACCTACCTCCTACGAGCAGTACTTC
CASSPQRPIPTSYEQYF
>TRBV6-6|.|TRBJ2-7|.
TGTGCCAGCAGTTTCACTAGATCCAAGAGCGAGCAGTACTTC
CASSFTRSKSEQYF
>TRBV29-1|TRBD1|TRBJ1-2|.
TGCAGCGCCTCGACAGGGGCCTATGGCTACACCTTC
CSASTGAYGYTF
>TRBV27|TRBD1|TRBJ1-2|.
TGTGCCAGCAGTCCGAGACAGGGGGCGGGTGGCTACACCTTC
CASSPRQGAGGYTF
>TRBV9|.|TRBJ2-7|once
TGTGCCAGCAGCGTAGACGCCTACTCCTACGAGCAGTACTTC
CASSVDAYSYEQYF
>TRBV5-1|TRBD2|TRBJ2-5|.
TGCGCCAGCAGCTTGAGCCTAGCGGGAAGAACCGAGACCCAGTACTTC
CASSLSLAGRTETQYF
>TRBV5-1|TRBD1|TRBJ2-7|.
TGCGCCAGCAGCTTGGATTCGGGACAGGGCAACGAGCAGTACTTC
CASSLDSGQGNEQYF
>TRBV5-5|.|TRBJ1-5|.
TGTGCCAGCAGCTTGCGAGGGACTGGGCAGCCCCAGCATTTT
CASSLRGTGQPQHF
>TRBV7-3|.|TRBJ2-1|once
TGTGCCAGCAGCTTGACCGGGACTCTCGACAATGAGCAGTTCTTC
CASSLTGTLDNEQFF
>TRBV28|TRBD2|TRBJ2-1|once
TGTGCCAGCAGCCCCCCGGGACTAGATATTGAGCAGTTCTTC
CASSPPGLDIEQFF
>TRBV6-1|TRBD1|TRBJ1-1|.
TGTGCCAGCAGTGATCACAGGGGGAGGCCAGCTGAAGCTTTCTTT
CASSDHRGRPAEAFF
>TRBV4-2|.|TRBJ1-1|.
TGTGCCAGCAGCCAAGACCATAAGGGGCGTGGGGAGCGAGCTTTCTTT
CASSQDHKGRGERAFF
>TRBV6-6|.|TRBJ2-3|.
TGTGCCAGCATAAAGCTAGGGGTAAAAACAGATACGCAGTATTTT
CASIKLGVKTDTQYF
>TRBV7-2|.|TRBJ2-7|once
TGTGCCAGCAGCTTAGGTACGGAGCAGTACTTC
CASSLGTEQYF
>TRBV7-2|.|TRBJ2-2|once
TGTGCCAGCAGCTTAGCGGGAGACGCGAACACCGGGGAGCTGTTTTTT
CASSLAGDANTGELFF
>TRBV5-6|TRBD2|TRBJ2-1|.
TGTGCCAGCAGCCTCCGGACTAGCGGCTACAATGAGCAGTTCTTC
CASSLRTSGYNEQFF
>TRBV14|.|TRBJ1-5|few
TGTGCCAGCAGCCAGGCCGGGAGCAATCAGCCCCAGCATTTT
CASSQAGSNQPQHF
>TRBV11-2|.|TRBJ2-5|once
TGTGCCAGCAGCTCCCCCGCGGGTCCTGGGGAGACCCAGTACTTC
CASSSPAGPGETQYF
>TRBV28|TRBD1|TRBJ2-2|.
TGTGCCAGCACCTTCCTGCTGAGACAGGGAAGCACCGGGGAGCTGTTTTTT
CASTFLLRQGSTGELFF